These 30 T cell receptor beta chains were all obtained from the same sample, sequenced in a study of T cell responses to AZD1222 COVID-19 vaccine. Repertoires were generated with immunoSEQ multiplex PCR, while TCRdb's copy carries only in-frame clones and drops some. The table shows over 90,000 clones, with 90% to 95% occurring only once. The material was peripheral blood, obtained on day 0 of AZD1222 vaccination. The receptors stem from an adult in good health.

V usage is TRBV3-1 (or the pseudogene TRBV3-2) and J usage is TRBJ2-7, with a possible D match to TRBD2 (6 bases). The germline V and J ends were trimmed by 8 bases and 2 bases, with 7 bases remaining between them. The germline CDR1 and CDR2 sequences are LGHDT and YNNKEL (reference sequence). This CDR3 contains 11 residues. CDR3 coding DNA: TGTGCCAGCTCGGGGGCCTACGAGCAGTACTTC. Translated: CASSGAYEQYF.

The DNA for the CDR3 is TGTGCCAGTATCCACTACCTGGGAGGAACTGAAGCTTTCTTT. Translating it yields CASIHYLGGTEAFF. This chain joins TRBV19 and TRBJ1-1, with no clear D. The V gene lost 7 bases and the J gene lost 5 bases, with 17 bases spanning the gap. The CDR3 has 14 residues. Germline V gene data show CDR1 as LNHDA and CDR2 as SQIVND (reference sequence).

This clone appeared a single time. The chain couples TRBV28 to TRBJ1-3; no clear D gene. CDR1 MDHEN and CDR2 SYDVKM come from the germline V gene. Trimming shortened V by 4 bases and J by 4 bases, and 14 bases separated the two germline ends. This CDR3 is built from 15 residues. In DNA form, the CDR3 reads TGTGCCAGCAGTTCCTCCGAGGGCCGGGGAAACACCATATATTTT. Translating it yields CASSSSEGRGNTIYF.

This chain links TRBV5-4 with TRBJ2-1, with a possible D match to TRBD2 (5 bases). This CDR3 contains 14 residues. Trimming took 3 bases from V and 7 from J, leaving 14 bases between them. From germline, CDR1 is SGHNT and CDR2 YYREEE (reference sequence). The CDR3 DNA follows: TGTGCCAGCAGCTCCGACGGGAACTCGAATGAGCAGTTCTTC. Its translation is CASSSDGNSNEQFF.

The chain has TRBV7-8 and TRBJ1-2; 7 positions agree with TRBD1. The J segment lost 11 bases and the V segment lost 5 bases, leaving 8 bases of the junction unmatched. Per germline, CDR1 SGHVS and CDR2 FQNEAQ. CDR3 length: 12 residues. In DNA, the CDR3 is TGTGCCAGCAGCCATAGCGACAGGGCATACACCTTC. Its protein is CASSHSDRAYTF.

The chain links TRBV12-2 to TRBJ2-3; TRBD1, the table's D call, was not compared with the DNA. TRBV12-2 constitutes a pseudogene. The CDR3 length is 19 residues. CDR3 sequence reads: CASRLLGWGDREISDTQYF. CDR3 DNA sequence: TGTGCAAGTCGCCTGCTCGGGTGGGGAGACAGGGAAATATCAGATACGCAGTATTTT.

This clone has only a few counts. V and J are TRBV28 and TRBJ1-2; D may be TRBD1 (6 bases). This CDR3 is built from 17 residues. Trimming cost V 4 bases and J 1 base, with 19 bases left between them. Germline CDR1 is MDHEN and CDR2 is SYDVKM. The CDR3 here is CASSSSTTGLFNYGYTF. Written as DNA, the CDR3 is TGTGCCAGCAGTTCATCAACGACAGGACTCTTTAACTATGGCTACACCTTC.

The V gene is TRBV14, the J gene TRBJ1-1, with a weak D call TRBD1 (6 bases). CDR1 is SGHDN, CDR2 FVKESK, per germline. This CDR3 spans 14 amino acids. Between the trimmed V and J ends, which lost 4 bases and 4 bases, there was a span of 13 bases. DNA of the CDR3: TGTGCCAGCAGCCTTTACAGGGAGAGCACTGAAGCTTTCTTT. Translating gives CASSLYRESTEAFF.

The chain carries TRBV19 and TRBJ1-2, with D perhaps matching TRBD1 (5 bases). Germline values: CDR1 LNHDA, CDR2 SQIVND (reference sequence). This CDR3 is 15 amino acids long. V dropped 5 bases and J dropped 0 bases, with 13 bases sitting between them. Here the CDR3 DNA reads TGTGCCAGTAGTGTATCAGGGTTCACTAACTATGGCTACACCTTC. It translates to CASSVSGFTNYGYTF.

A single count supports this clone. The chain links TRBV23-1 to TRBJ2-1; 13 positions agree with TRBD2. TRBV23-1 is reported as an ORF; its role is uncertain. This CDR3 has 18 residues. Trimming removed 4 bases from V and 0 bases from J; junction bases left unmatched: 6. CDR3 in amino acids: CASSPRTSGRTSYNEQFF. In DNA form, the CDR3 reads TGCGCCAGCAGTCCCCGGACTAGCGGGAGAACCTCCTACAATGAGCAGTTCTTC.

V gene TRBV9 combines with J gene TRBJ1-1, with TRBD1 matching 8 bases. Germline V CDR1 and CDR2: SGDLS, YYNGEE. Trimming removed 3 bases from V and 0 bases from J; junction bases left unmatched: 4. This CDR3 region has 15 residues. CDR3 sequence: CASSGSGGLNTEAFF. DNA of the CDR3: TGTGCCAGCAGCGGTTCAGGGGGCCTGAACACTGAAGCTTTCTTT.

The rearrangement joins TRBV6-5 to TRBJ1-1, with D possibly matching TRBD1 (5 bases). V was cut by 3 bases and J by 11 bases, with 10 bases left in between. There are 11 residues in the CDR3. Germline V gives CDR1 MNHEY, CDR2 SVGAGI. The CDR3 loop reads CASSYGGFAFF. In DNA, the CDR3 is TGTGCCAGCAGTTATGGGGGGTTCGCTTTCTTT.

The rearrangement links TRBV19 to TRBJ1-6; D is possibly TRBD1 (5 bases). The CDR3 contains 18 residues. Germline-derived CDR1 and CDR2 are LNHDA and SQIVND (reference sequence). The V end lost 11 bases, the J end lost 8 bases, and 31 bases lay between the germline ends. The CDR3 loop reads CASSPAGPQGGPYSPLHF. CDR3 nucleotide sequence: TGTGCCTCCTCGCCCGCGGGGCCCCAGGGAGGACCATATTCACCCCTCCACTTT.

This clone was picked up one time. The V and J genes are TRBV6-2 or TRBV6-3 and TRBJ2-2, with no clear D. The CDR3 consists of 12 residues. V lost 4 bases, J lost 3 bases, and 3 bases lay in between. Looked up from germline, CDR1 is MNHEY and CDR2 is SVGEGT. The DNA of the CDR3 is TGTGCCAGCAGTTTGTACACCGGGGAGCTGTTTTTT. It encodes CASSLYTGELFF.

V is TRBV23-1 and J is TRBJ1-4; no clear D. TRBV23-1 is labeled an ORF, and its function is uncertain. This CDR3 is 15 amino acids long. Trimming cost V 0 bases and J 12 bases, with 17 bases left between them. In DNA form, the CDR3 reads TGCGCCAGCAGTCAATCGGGGTTTGGAGAAAAGGAACTGTTTTTT. This gives the protein CASSQSGFGEKELFF.

This clone has just a few counts. J is TRBJ2-6 and V is TRBV18; no definite D call. The CDR3 runs to 16 residues. Germline CDR1 reads KGHSH; CDR2 reads LQKENI. Between the trimmed V and J ends, which lost 0 bases and 4 bases, there was a span of 10 bases. The CDR3 protein is CASSPPTVRGANVLTF. CDR3 sequence (DNA): TGTGCCAGCTCACCACCGACGGTGCGAGGGGCCAACGTCCTGACTTTC. Full variable domain (remainder filled in from reference TRBV18 and TRBJ2-6): NAGVMQNPRHLVRRRGQEARLRCSPMKGHSHVYWYRQLPEEGLKFMVYLQKENIIDESGMPKERFSAEFPKEGPSILRIQQVVRGDSAAYFCASSPPTVRGANVLTFGAGSRLTVL.

The genes are TRBV7-2 and TRBJ2-1; 11 bases fit TRBD2. V was clipped by 3 bases and J by 8 bases; unmatched bases: 6. Germline V gene lookup returns CDR1 SGHTA and CDR2 FQGNSA. This CDR3 has 15 residues. In nucleotides, the CDR3 is TGTGCCAGCAGCTTGGGGACTAGCGGTTTCGATGAGCAGTTCTTC. It specifies CASSLGTSGFDEQFF.

J is TRBJ1-2 and V is TRBV25-1; a weak D match, TRBD1 (5 bases). The germline V gene encodes CDR1 MGHDK and CDR2 SYGVNS. The V end was cut by 1 base, the J end by 8 bases, with 8 bases between. The CDR3 length is 12 residues. The CDR3, as DNA: TGTGCCAGCAGTGAATGGGGCAGGGGCTACACCTTC. It encodes CASSEWGRGYTF.

The rearrangement links TRBV12-5 to TRBJ1-2, with 9 nucleotides matching TRBD1. Per the germline V gene, CDR1 is LGHNT and CDR2 is FRNRAP. The CDR3 runs 15 residues. Trimming at V came to 3 bases and at J to 8 bases, leaving 10 bases not matched to a gene. The CDR3, as DNA: TGTGCTAGTGGTTTTGGGGACAGGGTTGCGGGCGGCTACACCTTC. Translating it yields CASGFGDRVAGGYTF. The full variable domain, with the rest looked up from reference TRBV12-5 and TRBJ1-2, is DARVTQTPRHKVTEMGQEVTMRCQPILGHNTVFWYRQTMMQGLELLAYFRNRAPLDDSGMPKDRFSAEMPDATLATLKIQPSEPRDSAVYFCASGFGDRVAGGYTFGSGTRLTVV.

The chain joins TRBV28 to TRBJ2-2; D not resolved. V lost 6 bases and J lost 6, with 14 bases in between. This CDR3 is built from 14 residues. Per the germline V gene, CDR1 is MDHEN and CDR2 is SYDVKM. CDR3 nucleotide sequence: TGTGCCAGCAGAACAGCCGCCCTTGCCGGGGAGCTGTTTTTT. This sequence encodes CASRTAALAGELFF. Using reference TRBV28 and TRBJ2-2 for the parts outside the CDR3, the full variable domain is DVKVTQSSRYLVKRTGEKVFLECVQDMDHENMFWYRQDPGLGLRLIYFSYDVKMKEKGDIPEGYSVSREKKERFSLILESASTNQTSMYLCASRTAALAGELFFGEGSRLTVL.

V and J are TRBV27 and TRBJ2-1, with a possible D match to TRBD2 (5 bases). Looked up from germline, CDR1 is MNHEY and CDR2 is SMNVEV (reference sequence). With 0 bases removed from V and 8 bases from J, the gap between germline ends came to 11 bases. The CDR3 loop spans 14 amino acids. DNA of the CDR3: TGTGCCAGCAGTTTATCCGGACTCCACTATGAGCAGTTCTTC. Translated: CASSLSGLHYEQFF.

This chain links TRBV28 with TRBJ1-2; no reliable D call. Germline values: CDR1 MDHEN, CDR2 SYDVKM. Trimming pared 8 bases from V and 0 bases from J, leaving 10 bases between. The CDR3 has 13 amino acids. CDR3 residues: CASGWTANYGYTF. Here the CDR3 DNA reads TGTGCCAGCGGGTGGACGGCTAACTATGGCTACACCTTC.

CDR3 region: CASSIVAANEQYF. The CDR3 DNA follows: TGTGCCAGTAGTATAGTTGCGGCTAACGAGCAGTACTTC. V and J are TRBV19 and TRBJ2-7; the D is unclear. CDR1 LNHDA and CDR2 SQIVND come from the germline V gene (reference sequence). Deletions cut 1 base from V and 5 bases from J, with 9 bases between. The CDR3 has 13 residues.

The rearrangement uses TRBV18 and TRBJ2-7; D is perhaps TRBD1 (5 bases). V lost 3 bases and J 2 bases, leaving 11 bases between the germline ends. The germline V gene has CDR1 KGHSH and CDR2 LQKENI. The CDR3 sequence is 14 residues long. In nucleotides, the CDR3 is TGTGCCAGCTCACCCCCCGCACAGGCCTACGAGCAGTACTTC. It is translated as CASSPPAQAYEQYF.

The chain combines TRBV30 with TRBJ2-7, with 8 bases that match TRBD2. Trimming at V came to 2 bases and at J to 0 bases, leaving 6 bases not matched to a gene. The CDR3 is 15 residues long. The germline gives CDR1 GTSNPN, CDR2 SVGIG (reference sequence). For the CDR3, the DNA is TGTGCCTGGAGTCATAAGGCGGGGGGCTCCTACGAGCAGTACTTC. Translated: CAWSHKAGGSYEQYF.

V is TRBV6-5 and J is TRBJ1-5; D is ambiguous. Germline V gives CDR1 MNHEY, CDR2 SVGAGI. The CDR3 length is 12 residues. Trimming pared 6 bases from V and 7 bases from J, leaving 10 bases between. The CDR3 region has the DNA TGTGCCAGCAGGGACTTAGGGCAGCCCCAGCATTTT. This sequence encodes CASRDLGQPQHF.

Only a few counts were recorded for this clone. The chain carries TRBV7-8 and TRBJ1-2; TRBD1 aligns across 10 bases. The V gene's germline CDR1 is SGHVS and CDR2 FQNEAQ. J was trimmed by 7 bases and V by 0 bases; bases with no gene match: 8. This CDR3 region has 16 residues. This chain's CDR3 is CASSLAVWDRGSGYTF. Written as DNA, the CDR3 is TGTGCCAGCAGCTTAGCTGTATGGGACAGGGGTAGTGGCTACACCTTC.

Only one count was recorded for this clone. The rearrangement links TRBV6-4 to TRBJ1-2; TRBD1 might be the D (5 bases). This CDR3 has 13 amino acids. The V end lost 8 bases, the J end lost 4 bases, and 14 bases lay between the germline ends. Germline-derived CDR1 and CDR2 are MRHNA and SNTAGT. CDR3 sequence reads: CASRSREGYGYTF. CDR3 DNA sequence: TGTGCCAGCCGCAGCAGGGAGGGCTATGGCTACACCTTC.

This clone appeared a single time. The genes are TRBV5-1 and TRBJ2-6, with a weak D call TRBD1 (5 bases). Per the germline V gene, CDR1 is SGHRS and CDR2 is YFSETQ. Trimming shortened V by 2 bases and J by 0 bases, and 6 bases separated the two germline ends. CDR3 length equals 15 residues. CDR3 residues: CASSFTGSGANVLTF. CDR3 coding DNA: TGCGCCAGCAGCTTTACAGGCTCTGGGGCCAACGTCCTGACTTTC.

Only a few counts were recorded for this clone. The gene calls are TRBV11-2 and TRBJ1-1; D remains unclear. Between the trimmed V and J ends, which lost 6 bases and 3 bases, there was a span of 8 bases. Germline CDR1 SGHAT, CDR2 FQNNGV. The CDR3 has 12 amino acids. The CDR3 loop reads CASRLRDTEAFF. The DNA of the CDR3 is TGTGCCAGCAGGTTGAGAGACACTGAAGCTTTCTTT.